This T cell receptor beta chain was captured by sequencing in a study of CD8 T cells in Susac syndrome. TEMRA cells were FACS-enriched, with CD8+ and CD4+ T cells isolated negatively. This CDR3 contains 15 residues. Germline V gene data show CDR1 as WNHNN and CDR2 as SYGVQD (reference sequence). Trimming cost V 2 bases and J 4 bases, with 15 bases left between them. Reverse transcription of roughly 0.45 to 1 ug RNA used random hexamers. TCRdb ran MiXCR on the immunoSEQ multiplex PCR reads and lists one entry per CDR3 protein. The repertoire consists of about 130,000 distinct CDR3 sequences, with 90% to 95% occurring once and the leading ten covering around 0.24%.

The clonotype comes from a human donor with multiple sclerosis. The chain combines TRBV10-1 with TRBJ2-7, with D perhaps TRBD2 (6 bases). The sample was CD8+ T cells from PBMCs. CDR3 region: CASSEASAEGYEQYF. In DNA form, the CDR3 reads TGCGCCAGCAGTGAGGCGTCAGCGGAGGGGTACGAGCAGTACTTC.